This T cell receptor (beta chain) appears in the sequencing data of a study of identical twins. Addition of a universal primer site occurred through template switching, and cDNA carried unique molecular identifiers. From the 5' RACE reads, TCRdb called clonotypes with MiXCR, one entry per CDR3 protein. The data show 350,000 to 400,000 distinct CDR3 sequences, roughly 9% seen once. There are 12 residues in the CDR3. The ends were cut back, 3 bases at V and 7 bases at J, with 10 bases in the middle. Per the germline V gene, CDR1 is SEHNR and CDR2 is FQNEAQ (reference sequence). This TCR derives from a woman in her 50s in good health. The J gene is TRBJ2-7, the V gene TRBV7-9, with D unclear. The sample taken for sequencing was naive T cells sorted from blood. Written as DNA, the CDR3 is TGTGCCAGCAGCTTCTCTTCGAGTGAGCAGTACTTC. It yields the protein CASSFSSSEQYF.